This T cell receptor beta chain was captured in a study of T cell changes during pregnancy in multiple sclerosis. The protocol was immunoSEQ multiplex PCR, while the TCRdb copy is restricted to in-frame clones and leaves out a portion. The top ten clones hold roughly 4% of a sample with roughly 34,000 clones, about 90% of them seen once. In germline, CDR1 is LNHDA, CDR2 SQIVND (reference sequence). The CDR3 length is 15 residues. The V gene end was trimmed by 6 bases and the J gene end by 1 base; junction bases not matched to a gene: 5. This specimen was CD8+ T cells from peripheral blood mononuclear cells, taken in the third trimester of pregnancy. The clonotype was recovered from a female donor with multiple sclerosis, enrolled in a pregnancy study. The J gene is TRBJ1-5, the V gene TRBV19, with 8 nucleotides matching TRBD1. The CDR3 nucleotides are TGTGCCAGTAGCTGGGGACAGGACAGCAATCAGCCCCAGCATTTT. This encodes CASSWGQDSNQPQHF.